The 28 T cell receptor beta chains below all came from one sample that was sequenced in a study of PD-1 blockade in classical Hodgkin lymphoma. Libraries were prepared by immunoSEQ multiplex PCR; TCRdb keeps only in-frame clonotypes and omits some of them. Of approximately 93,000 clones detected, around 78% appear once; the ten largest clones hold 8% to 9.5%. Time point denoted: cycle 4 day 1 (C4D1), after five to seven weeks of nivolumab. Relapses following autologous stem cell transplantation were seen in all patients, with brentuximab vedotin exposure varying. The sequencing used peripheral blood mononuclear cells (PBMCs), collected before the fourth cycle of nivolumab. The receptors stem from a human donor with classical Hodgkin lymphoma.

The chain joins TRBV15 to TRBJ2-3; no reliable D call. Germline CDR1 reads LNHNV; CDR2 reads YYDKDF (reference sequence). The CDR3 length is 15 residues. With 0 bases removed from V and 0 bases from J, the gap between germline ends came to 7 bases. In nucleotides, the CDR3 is TGTGCCACCAGCAGAGACCGAATAAGCACAGATACGCAGTATTTT. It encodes CATSRDRISTDTQYF.

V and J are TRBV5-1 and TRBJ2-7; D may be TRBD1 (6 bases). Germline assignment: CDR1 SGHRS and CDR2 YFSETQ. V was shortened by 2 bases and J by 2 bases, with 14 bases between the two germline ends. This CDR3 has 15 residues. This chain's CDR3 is CASSLQGTIPYEQYF. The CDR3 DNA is TGCGCCAGCAGCTTACAAGGGACAATTCCCTACGAGCAGTACTTC.

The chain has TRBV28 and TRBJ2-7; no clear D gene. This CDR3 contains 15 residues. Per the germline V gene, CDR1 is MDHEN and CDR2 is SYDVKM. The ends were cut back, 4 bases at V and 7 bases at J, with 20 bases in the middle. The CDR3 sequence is CASSSAVVPYTEQYF. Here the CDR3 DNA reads TGTGCCAGCAGTTCGGCAGTGGTTCCATATACTGAGCAGTACTTC.

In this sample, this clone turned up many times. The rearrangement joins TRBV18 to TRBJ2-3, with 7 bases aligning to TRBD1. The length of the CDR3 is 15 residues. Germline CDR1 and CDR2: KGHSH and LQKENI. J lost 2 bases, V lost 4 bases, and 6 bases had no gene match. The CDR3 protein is CASSLQGIPTDTQYF. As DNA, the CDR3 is TGTGCCAGCTCACTACAGGGGATTCCCACAGATACGCAGTATTTT.

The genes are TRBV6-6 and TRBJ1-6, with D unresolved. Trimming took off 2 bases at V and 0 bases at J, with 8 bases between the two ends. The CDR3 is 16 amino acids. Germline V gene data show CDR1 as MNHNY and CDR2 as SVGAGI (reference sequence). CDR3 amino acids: CASSYGGSSYNSPLHF. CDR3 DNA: TGTGCCAGCAGTTACGGTGGGAGCTCCTATAATTCACCCCTCCACTTT.

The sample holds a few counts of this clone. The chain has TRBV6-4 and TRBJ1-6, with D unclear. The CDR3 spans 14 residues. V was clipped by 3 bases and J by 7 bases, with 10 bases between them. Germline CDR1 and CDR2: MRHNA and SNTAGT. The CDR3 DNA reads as TGTGCCAGCAGTGATTCCGGTCGGAATTCACCCCTCCACTTT. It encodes CASSDSGRNSPLHF.

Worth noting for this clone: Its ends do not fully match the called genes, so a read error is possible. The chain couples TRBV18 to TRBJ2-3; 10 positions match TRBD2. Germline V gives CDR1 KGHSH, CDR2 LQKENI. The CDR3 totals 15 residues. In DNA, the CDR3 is TGTGCCAGCCGCCCGCCTAGCGGGAGCATAGATACGCAGTATTTT. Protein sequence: CASRPPSGSIDTQYF.

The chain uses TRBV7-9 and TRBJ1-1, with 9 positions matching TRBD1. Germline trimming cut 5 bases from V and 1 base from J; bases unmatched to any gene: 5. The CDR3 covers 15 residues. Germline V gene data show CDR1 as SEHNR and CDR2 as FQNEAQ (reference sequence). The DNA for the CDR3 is TGTGCCAGCAGCCCCGGACAGGGGTGGAACACTGAAGCTTTCTTT. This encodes CASSPGQGWNTEAFF.

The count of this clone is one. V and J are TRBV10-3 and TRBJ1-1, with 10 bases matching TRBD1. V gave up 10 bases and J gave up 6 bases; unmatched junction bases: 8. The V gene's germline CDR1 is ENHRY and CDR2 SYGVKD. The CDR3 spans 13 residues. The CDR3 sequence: CATTRDRGPEAFF. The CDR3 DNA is TGTGCCACCACCCGGGACAGGGGACCTGAAGCTTTCTTT.

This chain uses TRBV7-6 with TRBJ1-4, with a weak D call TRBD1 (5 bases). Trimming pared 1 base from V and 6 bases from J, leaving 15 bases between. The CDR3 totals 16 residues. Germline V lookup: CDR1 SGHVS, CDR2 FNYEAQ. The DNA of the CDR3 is TGTGCCAGCAGCTTAGATAAGGGGATATCTGATGAAAAACTGTTTTTT. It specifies CASSLDKGISDEKLFF.

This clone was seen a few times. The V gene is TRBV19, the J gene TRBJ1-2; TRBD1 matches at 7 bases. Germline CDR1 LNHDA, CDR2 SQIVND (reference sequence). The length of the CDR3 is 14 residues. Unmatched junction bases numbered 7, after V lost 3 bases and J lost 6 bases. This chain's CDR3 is CASSIGTTGDGYTF. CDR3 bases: TGTGCCAGTAGTATTGGCACAACAGGGGATGGCTACACCTTC.

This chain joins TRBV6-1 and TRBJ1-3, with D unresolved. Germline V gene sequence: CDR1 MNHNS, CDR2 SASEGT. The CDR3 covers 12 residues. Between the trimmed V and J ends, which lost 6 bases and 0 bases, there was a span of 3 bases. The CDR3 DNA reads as TGTGCCAGCAGCCCCTCTGGAAACACCATATATTTT. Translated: CASSPSGNTIYF.

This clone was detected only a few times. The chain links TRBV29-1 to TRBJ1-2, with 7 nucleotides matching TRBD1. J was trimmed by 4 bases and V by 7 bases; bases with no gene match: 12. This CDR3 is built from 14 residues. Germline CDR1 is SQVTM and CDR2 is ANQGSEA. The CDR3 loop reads CSAAMNRGPYGYTF. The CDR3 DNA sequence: TGCAGCGCCGCGATGAACAGGGGCCCCTATGGCTACACCTTC.

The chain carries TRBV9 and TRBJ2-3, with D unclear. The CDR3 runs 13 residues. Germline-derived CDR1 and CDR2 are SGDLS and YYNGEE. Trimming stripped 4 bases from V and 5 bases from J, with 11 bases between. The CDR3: CASSPRVIDTQYF. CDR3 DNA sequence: TGTGCCAGCAGCCCAAGGGTTATAGATACGCAGTATTTT.

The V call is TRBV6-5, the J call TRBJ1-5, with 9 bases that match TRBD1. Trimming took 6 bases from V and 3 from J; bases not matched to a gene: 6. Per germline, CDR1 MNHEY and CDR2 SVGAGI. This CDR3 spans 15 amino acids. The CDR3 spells CASSPGTGYNQPQHF. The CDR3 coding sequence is TGTGCCAGCAGCCCCGGGACAGGGTACAATCAGCCCCAGCATTTT.

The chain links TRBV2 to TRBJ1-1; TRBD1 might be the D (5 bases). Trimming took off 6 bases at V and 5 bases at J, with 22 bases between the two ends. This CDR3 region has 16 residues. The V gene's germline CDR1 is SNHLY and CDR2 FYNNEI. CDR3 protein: CASRGSYGQGQTEAFF. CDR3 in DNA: TGTGCCAGCAGGGGGAGCTATGGGCAGGGCCAGACTGAAGCTTTCTTT.

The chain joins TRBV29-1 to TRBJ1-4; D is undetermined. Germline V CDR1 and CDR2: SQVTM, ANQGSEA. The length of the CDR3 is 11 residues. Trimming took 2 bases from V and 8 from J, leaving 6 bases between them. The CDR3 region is CSVEYREKLFF. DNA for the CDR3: TGCAGCGTTGAATATAGGGAAAAACTGTTTTTT.

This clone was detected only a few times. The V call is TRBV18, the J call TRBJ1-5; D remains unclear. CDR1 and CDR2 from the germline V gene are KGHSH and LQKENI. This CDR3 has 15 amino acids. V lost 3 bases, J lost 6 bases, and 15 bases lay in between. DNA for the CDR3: TGTGCCAGCTCACCCGCCGGGCGGATCCCTCAGCCCCAGCATTTT. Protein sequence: CASSPAGRIPQPQHF. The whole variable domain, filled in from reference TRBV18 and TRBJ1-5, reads NAGVMQNPRHLVRRRGQEARLRCSPMKGHSHVYWYRQLPEEGLKFMVYLQKENIIDESGMPKERFSAEFPKEGPSILRIQQVVRGDSAAYFCASSPAGRIPQPQHFGDGTRLSIL.

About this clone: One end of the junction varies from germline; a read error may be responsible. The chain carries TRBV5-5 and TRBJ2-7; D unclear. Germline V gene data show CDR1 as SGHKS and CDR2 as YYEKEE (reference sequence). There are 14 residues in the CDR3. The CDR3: CASSLGQRSSEQYF. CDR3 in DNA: TGTGCCAGCAGCTTGGGGCAACGGTCCTCCGAGCAGTACTTC.

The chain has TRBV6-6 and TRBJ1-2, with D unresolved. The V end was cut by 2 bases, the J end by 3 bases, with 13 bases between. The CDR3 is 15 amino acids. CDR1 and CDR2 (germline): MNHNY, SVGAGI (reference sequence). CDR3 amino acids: CASSYGSPAYYGYTF. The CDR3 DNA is TGTGCCAGCAGTTACGGTTCACCTGCATACTATGGCTACACCTTC.

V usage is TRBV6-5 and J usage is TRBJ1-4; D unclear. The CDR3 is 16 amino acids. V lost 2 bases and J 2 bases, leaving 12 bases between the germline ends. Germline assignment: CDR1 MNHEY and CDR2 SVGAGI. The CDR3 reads CASSYKGIATNEKLFF. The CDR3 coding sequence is TGTGCCAGCAGTTACAAGGGTATTGCTACTAATGAAAAACTGTTTTTT.

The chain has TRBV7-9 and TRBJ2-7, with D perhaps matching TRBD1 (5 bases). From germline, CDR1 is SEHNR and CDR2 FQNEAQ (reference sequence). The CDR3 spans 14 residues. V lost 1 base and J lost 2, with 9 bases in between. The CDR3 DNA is TGTGCCAGCAGCTTAGGCCAGGGAACCTACGAGCAGTACTTC. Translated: CASSLGQGTYEQYF.

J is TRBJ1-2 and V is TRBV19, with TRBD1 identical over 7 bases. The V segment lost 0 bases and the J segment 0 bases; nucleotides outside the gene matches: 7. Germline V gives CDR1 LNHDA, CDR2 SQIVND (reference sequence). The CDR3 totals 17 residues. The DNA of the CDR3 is TGTGCCAGTAGTATAGATCGGACAGGCCAACCTAACTATGGCTACACCTTC. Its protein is CASSIDRTGQPNYGYTF.

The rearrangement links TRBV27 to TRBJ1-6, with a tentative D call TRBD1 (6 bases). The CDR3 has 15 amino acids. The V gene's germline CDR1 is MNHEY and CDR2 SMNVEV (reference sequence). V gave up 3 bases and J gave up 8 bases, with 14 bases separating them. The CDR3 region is CASSFRDIRDSPLHF. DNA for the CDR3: TGTGCCAGCAGTTTCAGGGACATCAGGGATTCACCCCTCCACTTT.

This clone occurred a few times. The CDR3 sequence: CASSPGQGATYGYTF. In DNA form, the CDR3 reads TGTGCCAGCAGTCCAGGACAGGGGGCGACGTATGGCTACACCTTC. The rearrangement joins TRBV27 to TRBJ1-2; 11 positions agree with TRBD1. Germline V gives CDR1 MNHEY, CDR2 SMNVEV (reference sequence). V gave up 5 bases and J gave up 5 bases; unmatched junction bases: 7. The CDR3 runs 15 residues.

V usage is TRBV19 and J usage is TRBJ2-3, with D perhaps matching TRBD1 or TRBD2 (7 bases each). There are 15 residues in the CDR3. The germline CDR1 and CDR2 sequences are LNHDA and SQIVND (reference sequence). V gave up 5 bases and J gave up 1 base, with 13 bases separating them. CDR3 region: CASSASGGGTDTQYF. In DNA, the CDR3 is TGTGCCAGTAGTGCGTCAGGGGGGGGCACAGATACGCAGTATTTT.

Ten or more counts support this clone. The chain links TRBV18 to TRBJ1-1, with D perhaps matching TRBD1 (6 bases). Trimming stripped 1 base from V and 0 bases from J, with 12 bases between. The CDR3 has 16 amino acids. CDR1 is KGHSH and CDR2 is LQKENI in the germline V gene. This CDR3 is CASSPRAGDMNTEAFF. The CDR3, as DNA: TGTGCCAGCTCACCACGGGCAGGGGATATGAACACTGAAGCTTTCTTT.

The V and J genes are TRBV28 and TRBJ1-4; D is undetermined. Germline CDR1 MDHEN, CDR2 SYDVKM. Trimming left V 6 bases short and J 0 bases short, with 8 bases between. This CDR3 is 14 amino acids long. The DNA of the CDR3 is TGTGCCAGCAGCCGCCCCCCAACTAATGAAAAACTGTTTTTT. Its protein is CASSRPPTNEKLFF.